Each of the 21 T cell receptor beta chains below was sequenced from the same sample in a study of Ad26.COV2.S vaccination and SARS-CoV-2 variants. As to treatment: around 19 received Ad26.COV2.S at low or high dose, single or two shots; about 5 received placebo; per-sample allocation not given. At day 63 after the first vaccine or placebo injection, samples were drawn. The assay was immunoSEQ multiplex PCR, and TCRdb's table has in-frame clones only and misses some. The data contain about 410,000 clones, roughly 90% of them singletons. Here the sequenced sample was peripheral blood, taken in a trial of Ad26.COV2.S vaccine versus placebo. The receptors stem from a person between 18 and 65 years old who received the Ad26.COV2.S COVID-19 vaccine or a placebo.

J is TRBJ1-3 and V is TRBV2; D gene ambiguous. The V and J ends lost 8 bases and 0 bases respectively, with 8 bases between them. CDR3 length: 13 amino acids. Per the germline V gene, CDR1 is SNHLY and CDR2 is FYNNEI. CDR3 sequence: CASCSDSGNTIYF. As DNA, the CDR3 is TGTGCCAGCTGTTCGGACTCTGGAAACACCATATATTTT.

The rearrangement uses TRBV11-2 and TRBJ1-4; tentative D call: TRBD1 (5 bases). CDR1 and CDR2 (germline): SGHAT, FQNNGV. V dropped 3 bases and J dropped 5 bases, with 10 bases sitting between them. The CDR3 loop spans 14 amino acids. CDR3 protein: CASSFRRGNEKLFF. DNA for the CDR3: TGTGCCAGCAGCTTCAGGAGGGGAAATGAAAAACTGTTTTTT. The full variable domain, its missing parts supplied by reference TRBV11-2 and TRBJ1-4, is EAGVAQSPRYKIIEKRQSVAFWCNPISGHATLYWYQQILGQGPKLLIQFQNNGVVDDSQLPKDRFSAERLKGVDSTLKIQPAKLEDSAVYLCASSFRRGNEKLFFGSGTQLSVL.

The count of this clone is one. The chain employs TRBV6-2 or TRBV6-3 and TRBJ2-7; the match to TRBD1 covers 10 bases. Unmatched junction bases numbered 10, after V lost 2 bases and J lost 3 bases. The CDR3 consists of 17 residues. The germline gives CDR1 MNHEY, CDR2 SVGEGT. CDR3 sequence (DNA): TGTGCCAGCAGTTACCGTCGACAGGGGGCTGTATACTACGAGCAGTACTTC. Its protein product is CASSYRRQGAVYYEQYF.

The CDR3 nucleotides are TGTGCCAGCAGTGAATCGGTCCATAACACTGAAGCTTTCTTT. Translation gives CASSESVHNTEAFF. The chain recombines TRBV6-1 with TRBJ1-1; D uncertain. The CDR3 is made up of 14 amino acids. The germline V and J ends were trimmed by 2 bases and 2 bases, with 9 bases remaining between them. In germline, CDR1 is MNHNS, CDR2 SASEGT.

This chain uses TRBV5-1 with TRBJ2-1; D not certain. V lost 5 bases to trimming and J lost 2 bases, with 5 bases between them. The CDR3 contains 12 residues. The germline CDR1 and CDR2 sequences are SGHRS and YFSETQ. The CDR3 loop is CASSQTYNEQFF. The CDR3 coding sequence is TGCGCCAGCAGTCAGACCTACAATGAGCAGTTCTTC.

The rearrangement links TRBV6-6 to TRBJ1-2; maybe TRBD1 (6 bases). V was pared by 4 bases and J by 2 bases, with 14 bases between. CDR3 length: 15 residues. Germline V gene sequence: CDR1 MNHNY, CDR2 SVGAGI (reference sequence). The CDR3 loop is CASSSGTNRNYGYTF. The DNA for the CDR3 is TGTGCCAGCAGTTCCGGGACAAACAGAAACTATGGCTACACCTTC.

This chain joins TRBV30 and TRBJ2-7; 8 bases map to TRBD1. The germline V gene has CDR1 GTSNPN and CDR2 SVGIG (reference sequence). V lost 5 bases, J lost 4 bases, and 13 bases stayed unmatched. CDR3 length: 15 amino acids. CDR3 sequence reads: CAWGVGTGNPYEQYF. CDR3 coding DNA: TGTGCCTGGGGAGTCGGGACAGGAAACCCTTACGAGCAGTACTTC.

The V gene is TRBV7-2, the J gene TRBJ1-2, with D perhaps matching TRBD1 (5 bases). Between the trimmed V and J ends, which lost 2 bases and 4 bases, there was a span of 14 bases. CDR1 SGHTA and CDR2 FQGNSA come from the germline V gene. The CDR3 has 15 amino acids. The DNA of the CDR3 is TGTGCCAGCAGCTTAAGGTTAGGGACTAGCTATGGCTACACCTTC. Amino acids: CASSLRLGTSYGYTF.

The CDR3 coding sequence is TGCGCCAGCAGCCTCGCCTTGGGCCTATACAATGAGCAGTTCTTC. Its translation: CASSLALGLYNEQFF. The chain employs TRBV5-1 and TRBJ2-1; D gene ambiguous. Looked up from germline, CDR1 is SGHRS and CDR2 is YFSETQ. The CDR3 runs to 15 residues. The germline V and J ends were trimmed by 4 bases and 4 bases, with 15 bases remaining between them.

This chain joins TRBV7-2 and TRBJ2-5, with 10 positions matching TRBD2. This CDR3 is 16 amino acids long. Germline V lookup: CDR1 SGHTA, CDR2 FQGNSA. The J segment lost 1 base and the V segment lost 5 bases, leaving 7 bases of the junction unmatched. CDR3 loop: CASSNQAGGPQETQYF. In DNA form, the CDR3 reads TGTGCCAGCAGCAACCAAGCGGGGGGGCCCCAAGAGACCCAGTACTTC.

The chain employs TRBV9 and TRBJ1-5; D gene uncertain. The germline gives CDR1 SGDLS, CDR2 YYNGEE. The CDR3 spans 15 residues. The germline V and J ends were trimmed by 6 bases and 3 bases, with 16 bases remaining between them. In nucleotides, the CDR3 is TGTGCCAGCACCTTGAGTCCACTTAACAATCAGCCCCAGCATTTT. Residues: CASTLSPLNNQPQHF.

For the CDR3, the DNA is TGTGCCAGCAGTTTTGGAGGGGGGGTCTCCTACGAGCAGTACTTC. Protein product: CASSFGGGVSYEQYF. The rearrangement links TRBV6-5 to TRBJ2-7; TRBD2 is a possible D gene (7 bases). With 4 bases removed from V and 0 bases from J, the gap between germline ends came to 13 bases. Germline values: CDR1 MNHEY, CDR2 SVGAGI. This CDR3 is built from 15 residues.

The gene calls are TRBV11-2 and TRBJ1-2, with a tentative D call TRBD1 (5 bases). V was trimmed by 2 bases and J by 1 base, leaving 8 bases between them. Germline V gene data show CDR1 as SGHAT and CDR2 as FQNNGV. This CDR3 is 14 amino acids long. In DNA form, the CDR3 reads TGTGCCAGCAGCTTACAGACAGATAACTATGGCTACACCTTC. This gives the protein CASSLQTDNYGYTF.

The J gene is TRBJ2-1, the V gene TRBV25-1; a possible D gene is TRBD1 (7 bases). The CDR3 is 15 residues long. CDR1 MGHDK and CDR2 SYGVNS come from the germline V gene. V lost 2 bases and J lost 5, with 13 bases in between. The CDR3 is CASSERQGGNNEQFF. The CDR3 nucleotides are TGTGCCAGCAGTGAAAGGCAGGGGGGTAACAATGAGCAGTTCTTC. Full variable domain (rest looked up from reference TRBV25-1 and TRBJ2-1): EADIYQTPRYLVIGTGKKITLECSQTMGHDKMYWYQQDPGMELHLIHYSYGVNSTEKGDLSSESTVSRIRTEHFPLTLESARPSHTSQYLCASSERQGGNNEQFFGPGTRLTVL.

J is TRBJ2-7 and V is TRBV5-1; 9 nucleotides agree with TRBD2. The CDR3 consists of 14 residues. In germline, CDR1 is SGHRS, CDR2 YFSETQ. The V and J ends lost 4 bases and 5 bases, in that order; junction bases with no gene match: 7. The CDR3 reads CASSPPSGAHEQYF. The CDR3 region has the DNA TGCGCCAGCAGCCCACCTAGCGGGGCCCACGAGCAGTACTTC.

The chain links TRBV7-9 to TRBJ2-7; D is undetermined. This CDR3 contains 11 residues. The V end was cut by 6 bases, the J end by 3 bases, with 6 bases between. Germline CDR1 reads SEHNR; CDR2 reads FQNEAQ (reference sequence). This CDR3 reads CASRGGYEQYF. The CDR3 coding sequence is TGTGCCAGCAGGGGTGGCTACGAGCAGTACTTC.

The J gene is TRBJ2-4, the V gene TRBV9; unclear D gene. Trimming stripped 4 bases from V and 2 bases from J, with 13 bases between. Germline CDR1 is SGDLS and CDR2 is YYNGEE. CDR3 size: 15 residues. CDR3: CASSPAVGSKNIQYF. The CDR3 DNA follows: TGTGCCAGCAGCCCAGCAGTAGGTTCCAAAAACATTCAGTACTTC.

The chain's CDR3 is CASSLSMEGSRHYGYTF. The CDR3 DNA reads as TGTGCCAGCAGTTTATCGATGGAGGGGTCCCGACACTATGGCTACACCTTC. The genes are TRBV27 and TRBJ1-2, with D perhaps matching TRBD1 (5 bases). The CDR3 is made up of 17 amino acids. V shed 0 bases and J shed 3 bases, with 17 bases lying between them. Per germline, CDR1 MNHEY and CDR2 SMNVEV (reference sequence).

The chain joins TRBV11-3 to TRBJ2-1; TRBD2 agrees at 9 bases. V was pared by 3 bases and J by 8 bases, with 8 bases of the junction left unmatched. Per germline, CDR1 SGHNT and CDR2 YENEEA. CDR3 size: 15 residues. CDR3: CASSFRLAGFDEQFF. CDR3 bases: TGTGCCAGCAGCTTTCGTCTAGCGGGGTTCGATGAGCAGTTCTTC. Full variable domain (outside the CDR3, taken from reference TRBV11-3 and TRBJ2-1): EAGVVQSPRYKIIEKKQPVAFWCNPISGHNTLYWYLQNLGQGPELLIRYENEEAVDDSQLPKDRFSAERLKGVDSTLKIQPAELGDSAVYLCASSFRLAGFDEQFFGPGTRLTVL.

The V and J genes are TRBV21-1 and TRBJ1-5; the table's D gene call, TRBD1, was not cross checked with the DNA. TRBV21-1 is recorded as a pseudogene. The CDR3 is made up of 13 amino acids. For the CDR3, the DNA is TGTGCCAGTCCGGAGGGGGCGCATCAGCCCCAGCATTTT. Its protein is CASPEGAHQPQHF.

This rearrangement joins TRBV10-1 to TRBJ1-4; TRBD1 matches at 10 bases. Germline lookup yields CDR1 WNHNN and CDR2 SYGVQD (reference sequence). The V gene end was trimmed by 5 bases and the J gene end by 5 bases; junction bases not matched to a gene: 5. CDR3 length: 15 residues. For the CDR3, the DNA is TGCGCCAGCAGTCCAAGGACAGGGGGAAATGAAAAACTGTTTTTT. This translates into CASSPRTGGNEKLFF.